One and the same sample provided the 6 T cell receptor beta chains below, sequenced in a study of OX40 agonist ivuxolimab in advanced cancers. The protocol was immunoSEQ multiplex PCR, while the TCRdb copy is restricted to in-frame clones and leaves out a portion. This sample has 35,000 to 50,000 clones, with approximately 86% found just once. Material: CD4+ or CD8+ T cells sorted from blood, obtained in a trial of the OX40 agonist ivuxolimab. Receptors originate from an adult with an advanced solid tumor such as melanoma, head and neck, liver or kidney cancer.

This clone was found once. V is TRBV11-2 and J is TRBJ1-1; TRBD1 is a possible D gene (6 bases). The germline gives CDR1 SGHAT, CDR2 FQNNGV. V lost 2 bases, J lost 1 base, and 17 bases lay in between. CDR3 length: 17 residues. CDR3 bases: TGTGCCAGCAGCTTAATACTTGGACAGTCACCGAACACTGAAGCTTTCTTT. It specifies CASSLILGQSPNTEAFF.

This rearrangement joins TRBV5-4 to TRBJ1-1; maybe TRBD1 (6 bases). CDR3 size: 12 residues. Germline CDR1 and CDR2: SGHNT and YYREEE (reference sequence). Between the trimmed V and J ends, which lost 6 bases and 7 bases, there was a span of 13 bases. This CDR3 is CASTIEGGEAFF. The CDR3 DNA reads as TGTGCCAGCACCATCGAAGGGGGTGAAGCTTTCTTT.

This chain uses TRBV25-1 with TRBJ2-7; D may be TRBD1 (6 bases). The V end lost 2 bases, the J end lost 4 bases, and 15 bases lay between the germline ends. Germline CDR1 reads MGHDK; CDR2 reads SYGVNS. The CDR3 totals 15 residues. CDR3 sequence reads: CASSEEYRAEYEQYF. In nucleotides, the CDR3 is TGTGCCAGCAGTGAAGAATACAGGGCAGAATACGAGCAGTACTTC.

The J gene is TRBJ2-7, the V gene TRBV5-6; perhaps TRBD2 as D (6 bases). Trimming left V 0 bases short and J 6 bases short, with 13 bases between. The CDR3 has 14 residues. From germline, CDR1 is SGHDT and CDR2 YYEEEE. CDR3 in DNA: TGTGCCAGCAGCTTGGATGGGGTGGAGGGCGAGCAGTACTTC. Amino acids: CASSLDGVEGEQYF.

The chain uses TRBV29-1 and TRBJ2-7; 9 bases fit TRBD2. Germline values: CDR1 SQVTM, CDR2 ANQGSEA. The ends lost 7 bases at V and 3 bases at J; junction bases unmatched: 7. The CDR3 is 13 amino acids. The CDR3 sequence: CSAAGGTHYEQYF. The CDR3, as DNA: TGCAGCGCAGCGGGGGGAACCCACTACGAGCAGTACTTC.

This chain uses TRBV4-3 with TRBJ2-7; 9 positions match TRBD2. CDR1 LGHNA and CDR2 YSLEER come from the germline V gene. The CDR3 is 16 amino acids. V was pared by 0 bases and J by 2 bases, with 5 bases of the junction left unmatched. The DNA for the CDR3 is TGCGCCAGCAGCCAAGACCTAGCGGGATTTACCTACGAGCAGTACTTC. This codes for CASSQDLAGFTYEQYF.